Here is one TCR beta chain with its context. Its binding antigen is unknown. The read halts 3 residues ahead of the CDR3 end, with the missing end drawn from the germline J gene. TCR beta CDR3 regions were amplified by multiplex PCR from an average of about 1,300 ng genomic DNA per sample using the immunoSEQ assay. Primer bias was corrected in the assay by using a complete synthetic TCR repertoire to establish an amplification baseline. The amplicons were sequenced using the Illumina platform. Processing in the source paper ran as follows. Sequences were error-corrected by clustering with frequency ratios and a modified nearest-neighbor algorithm and were then analyzed in the immunoSEQ Analyzer with IMGT gene definitions. At each rarefaction depth, TCR richness and evenness were averaged over 20 rarefaction repeats, and samples with fewer sequences than the depth were excluded. Wilcoxon rank sum tests with FDR correction were used to compare V, D and J gene relative abundances between the groups. In the blinded duplicates, the intraclass correlation was over 95% for TCR richness and averaged 76.4% across 60 to 70 gene segments. The source is immuneACCESS, and TCRdb retained only in-frame sequences with V and J called. Part of the clones is not carried over; for the studies checked, unresolved V genes explain less than half of this, and the remainder is unexplained. The V and J calls and clone size come from that table; D and trimming were worked out from the DNA. This sample's table has entries for over 15,000 clones. 3.2% of the sample is held by the ten biggest clonotypes.

The source of the sample is a study of T cells in women clearing cervical HPV infection (dated by TCRdb to 2017 to 2018). In the study overall: Cases were 20 to 25 women with histologically confirmed HPV16-related CIN3 or worse, including a couple of invasive cancers. The roughly 25 controls were women who cleared a single incident HPV16 infection within 12 months without developing precancer or cancer. Case blood was taken at the visit when the lesion was first identified, whereas control blood was taken when infection was no longer detected. For cases, a median interval of 149 days, with an interquartile range of roughly 80 to 200 days, was observed between lesion detection and blood sampling. Because only a few women had HLA typing data, the possibility that HLA type acted as a confounder could not be ruled out. Nested within Costa Rica's Guanacaste HPV Natural History Study, an exploratory proof-of-principle case-control study compared TCR repertoires across cervical HPV16 outcomes. Cases and controls were matched on age within five years and on year of sample collection. A median age of around 30 years was observed in cases versus under 40 in controls, and no significant differences in baseline characteristics were found. The parent cohort enrolled 9,000 to 13,000 women aged 18 or older in Guanacaste, Costa Rica, in about 1993 to 1994 and followed the women for 6 to 7 years. As quality controls, five blinded duplicates were added to each group, bringing the total to 60 or so samples made up of about 50 participants and 10 or so replicates.

The germline V gene (reference sequence) gives CDR1 as LGHDT and CDR2 as YNNKEL. At the junction V is shortened by 0 bases and J by 6 bases, with 17 bases in between. The CDR3 sequence holds 16 residues, the cysteine and phenylalanine included. Only the CDR3 bases that were read are kept: 39 of them, in frame from base 1. Beyond this particular receptor, the publication reports: Cases had lower TRBV6-7 relative abundance than controls (approximately 0.1% versus 0.16%; Bonferroni P = 0.0008). Because T-cell numbers per sample were unknown, differences in richness could reflect varying T-cell content rather than repertoire biology. Cases were distinguished from controls with an estimated AUC of about 0.78 by random forest classifiers combining richness and V gene abundances. Significantly higher TCR repertoire richness was observed in CIN3+ cases than in controls across sequencing depths, whereas no difference in evenness was found. Whether associations preceded infection or resulted from infection could not be shown with the cross-sectional design, and effector/memory subsets and HPV-specific T cells were not isolated.

Every participant had a single incident cervical HPV16 infection, and prevalent HPV16 infections were excluded. Cervical HPV DNA was detected by MY09/MY11 PCR, and genotyping was performed by dot-blot hybridization. Fifteen mL of heparinized blood were centrifuged, and the buffy coat was aliquoted, frozen at -30°C, then stored at -80°C. QIAGEN kits were used to extract genomic DNA from buffy coat specimens. Rearrangement joined TRBV3-1 (or the pseudogene TRBV3-2) to TRBJ1-2; a tentative D match to TRBD1 spans 6 bases. This sequence was found in a woman between 18 and 75 years old with a cervical HPV16 infection that either progressed to CIN3+ or cleared (not recorded which). Specimen: blood buffy coat. CDR3 region: CASSQEGGWGQDGYTF. CDR3 bases read: TGTGCCAGCAGCCAAGAGGGGGGGTGGGGGCAGGATGGC.